The clone carrying this TCR beta chain was seen once. Seattle cases were enrolled at active infection and followed longitudinally. Germline CDR1 and CDR2: LGHDT and YNNKEL (reference sequence). The CDR3 consists of 16 residues. Trimming removed 0 bases from V and 6 bases from J; junction bases left unmatched: 9. These data come from a study of blood T cell repertoires in COVID-19. About the study: Samples of COVID-19 (acute and convalescent) were obtained from the United States, Italy and Spain.

Authors' analysis steps: Amplification of reference gene primers provided the estimated nucleated cell counts. Sequenced by immunoSEQ multiplex PCR; TCRdb stores in-frame clones only, minus some. For V, J and clone size, that table is used; D and trimming come from the DNA. The sample consists of 200,000 to 300,000 clones, over 90% of them appearing once. The source is a young man with COVID-19, enrolled during active disease. The chain has TRBV3-1 (or the pseudogene TRBV3-2) and TRBJ2-3; TRBD2 matches at 7 bases. The sample was peripheral blood. The CDR3 region is CASSQEGLAAGDTQYF. The CDR3 coding sequence is TGTGCCAGCAGCCAAGAAGGGCTAGCGGCGGGCGATACGCAGTATTTT.